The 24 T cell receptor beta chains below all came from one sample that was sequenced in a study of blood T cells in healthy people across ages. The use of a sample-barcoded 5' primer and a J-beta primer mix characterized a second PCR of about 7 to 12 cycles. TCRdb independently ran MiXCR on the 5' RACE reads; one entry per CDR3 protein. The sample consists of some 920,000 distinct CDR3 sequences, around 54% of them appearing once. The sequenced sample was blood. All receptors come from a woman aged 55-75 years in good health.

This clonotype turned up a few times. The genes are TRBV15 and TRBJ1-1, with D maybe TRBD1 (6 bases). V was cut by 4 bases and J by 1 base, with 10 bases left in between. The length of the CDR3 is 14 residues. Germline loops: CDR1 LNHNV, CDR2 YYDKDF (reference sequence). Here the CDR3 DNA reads TGTGCCACCAGCAAGGGGGTTACGAACACTGAAGCTTTCTTT. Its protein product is CATSKGVTNTEAFF.

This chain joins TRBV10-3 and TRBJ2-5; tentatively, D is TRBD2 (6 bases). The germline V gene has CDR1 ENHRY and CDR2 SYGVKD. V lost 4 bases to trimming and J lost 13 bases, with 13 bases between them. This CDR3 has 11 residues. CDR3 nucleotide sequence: TGTGCCATCAGTGCTGGGCAGCGGGTGTACTTC. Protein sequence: CAISAGQRVYF.

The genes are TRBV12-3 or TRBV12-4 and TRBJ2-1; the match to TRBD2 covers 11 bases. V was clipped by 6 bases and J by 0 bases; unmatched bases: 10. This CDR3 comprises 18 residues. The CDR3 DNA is TGTGCCAGCAGGTCTAGCGGGAGGACCTTGAGCTCCTACAATGAGCAGTTCTTC. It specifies CASRSSGRTLSSYNEQFF.

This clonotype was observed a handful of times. In DNA form, the CDR3 reads TGTGCCAGCAGCTTAATTTTTAGCGGGAACTCCTACGAGCAGTACTTC. Translated: CASSLIFSGNSYEQYF. The rearrangement links TRBV7-3 to TRBJ2-7; 8 nucleotides line up with TRBD2. Trimming removed 1 base from V and 0 bases from J; junction bases left unmatched: 5. Germline assignment: CDR1 SGHTA and CDR2 FQGTGA. The CDR3 sequence is 16 residues long.

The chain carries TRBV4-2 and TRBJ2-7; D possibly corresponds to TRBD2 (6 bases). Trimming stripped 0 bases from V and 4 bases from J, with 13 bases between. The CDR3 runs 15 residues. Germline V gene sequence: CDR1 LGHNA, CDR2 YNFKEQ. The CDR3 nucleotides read TGTGCCAGCAGCCAAGAAGACGGGGGAAGATACGAGCAGTACTTC. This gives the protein CASSQEDGGRYEQYF.

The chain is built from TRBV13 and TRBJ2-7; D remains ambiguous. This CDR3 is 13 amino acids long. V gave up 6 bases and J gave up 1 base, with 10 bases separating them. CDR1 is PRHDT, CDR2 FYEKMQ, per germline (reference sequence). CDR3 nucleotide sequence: TGTGCCAGCAGGAGAGCATTGTCCTACGAGCAGTACTTC. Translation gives CASRRALSYEQYF.

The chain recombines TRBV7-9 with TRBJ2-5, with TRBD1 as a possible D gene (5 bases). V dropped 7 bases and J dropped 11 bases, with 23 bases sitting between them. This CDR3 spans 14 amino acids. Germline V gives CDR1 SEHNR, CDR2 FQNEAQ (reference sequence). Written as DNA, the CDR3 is TGTGCCAGCAAGGGGCTCACCCCTGGCAATGAGCAGTACTTC. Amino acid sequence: CASKGLTPGNEQYF.

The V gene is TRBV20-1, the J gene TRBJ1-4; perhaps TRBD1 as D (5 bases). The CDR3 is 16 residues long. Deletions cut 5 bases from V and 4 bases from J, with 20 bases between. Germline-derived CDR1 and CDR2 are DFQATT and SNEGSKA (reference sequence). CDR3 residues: CSAGGRSRGDNEKLFF. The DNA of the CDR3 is TGCAGTGCTGGGGGACGGTCTCGAGGGGATAATGAAAAACTGTTTTTT.

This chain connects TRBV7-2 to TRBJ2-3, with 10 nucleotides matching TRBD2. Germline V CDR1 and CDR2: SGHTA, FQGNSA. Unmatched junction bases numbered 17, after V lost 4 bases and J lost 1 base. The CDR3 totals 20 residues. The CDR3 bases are TGTGCCAGCAGCTCGGGGAGGGGCCTCATAGCGGGAGGACGCACAGATACGCAGTATTTT. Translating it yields CASSSGRGLIAGGRTDTQYF.

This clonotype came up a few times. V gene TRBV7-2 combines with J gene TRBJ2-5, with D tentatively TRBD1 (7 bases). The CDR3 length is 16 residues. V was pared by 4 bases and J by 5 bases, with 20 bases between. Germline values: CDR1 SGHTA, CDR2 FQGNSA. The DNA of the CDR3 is TGTGCCAGCAGCTCACAGGGGAGGATGGCAGGGGAGACCCAGTACTTC. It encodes CASSSQGRMAGETQYF.

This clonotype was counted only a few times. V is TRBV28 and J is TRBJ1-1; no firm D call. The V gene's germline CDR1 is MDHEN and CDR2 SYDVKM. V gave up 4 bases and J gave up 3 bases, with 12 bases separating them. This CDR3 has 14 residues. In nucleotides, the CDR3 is TGTGCCAGCAGTTCTCCCCGACATCACACTGAAGCTTTCTTT. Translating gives CASSSPRHHTEAFF.

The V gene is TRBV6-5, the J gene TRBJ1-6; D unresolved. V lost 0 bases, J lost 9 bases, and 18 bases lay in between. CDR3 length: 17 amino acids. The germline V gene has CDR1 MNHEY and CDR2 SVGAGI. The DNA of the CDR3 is TGTGCCAGCAGTTACTCTTTCCAACCTGGTATCGGTTCACCCCTCCACTTT. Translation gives CASSYSFQPGIGSPLHF.

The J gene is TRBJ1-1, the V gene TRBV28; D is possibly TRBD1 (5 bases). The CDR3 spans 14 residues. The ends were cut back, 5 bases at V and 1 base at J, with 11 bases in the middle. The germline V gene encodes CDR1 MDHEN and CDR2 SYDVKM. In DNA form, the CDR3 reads TGTGCCAGCAGTCCGGGACGGGAGAACACTGAAGCTTTCTTT. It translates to CASSPGRENTEAFF.

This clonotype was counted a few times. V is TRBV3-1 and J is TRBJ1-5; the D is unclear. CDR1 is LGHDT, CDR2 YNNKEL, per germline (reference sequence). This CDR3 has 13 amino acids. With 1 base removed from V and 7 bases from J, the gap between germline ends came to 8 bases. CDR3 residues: CASSQGEVQPQHF. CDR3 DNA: TGTGCCAGCAGCCAAGGGGAGGTCCAGCCCCAGCATTTT.

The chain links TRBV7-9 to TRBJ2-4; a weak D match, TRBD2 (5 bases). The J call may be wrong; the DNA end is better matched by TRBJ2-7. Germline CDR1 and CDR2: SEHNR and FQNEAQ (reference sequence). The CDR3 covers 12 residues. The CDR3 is CASTRSGNEQYF. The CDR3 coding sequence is TGTGCCAGCACCCGGTCGGGAAACGAGCAGTACTTC.

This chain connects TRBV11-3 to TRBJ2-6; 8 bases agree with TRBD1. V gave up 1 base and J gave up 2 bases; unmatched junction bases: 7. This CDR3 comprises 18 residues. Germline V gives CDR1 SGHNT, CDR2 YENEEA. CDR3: CASSLGSGTGAGANVLTF. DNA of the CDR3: TGTGCCAGCAGCTTAGGCTCGGGGACAGGAGCTGGGGCCAACGTCCTGACTTTC. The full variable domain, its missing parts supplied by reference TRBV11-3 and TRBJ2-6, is EAGVVQSPRYKIIEKKQPVAFWCNPISGHNTLYWYLQNLGQGPELLIRYENEEAVDDSQLPKDRFSAERLKGVDSTLKIQPAELGDSAVYLCASSLGSGTGAGANVLTFGAGSRLTVL.

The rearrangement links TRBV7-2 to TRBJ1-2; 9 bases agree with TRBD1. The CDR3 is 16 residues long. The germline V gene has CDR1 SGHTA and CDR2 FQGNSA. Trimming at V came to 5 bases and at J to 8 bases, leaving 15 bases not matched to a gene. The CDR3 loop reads CASSPKGGTGLWGYTF. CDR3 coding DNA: TGTGCCAGCAGCCCCAAAGGGGGGACAGGGCTTTGGGGCTACACCTTC.

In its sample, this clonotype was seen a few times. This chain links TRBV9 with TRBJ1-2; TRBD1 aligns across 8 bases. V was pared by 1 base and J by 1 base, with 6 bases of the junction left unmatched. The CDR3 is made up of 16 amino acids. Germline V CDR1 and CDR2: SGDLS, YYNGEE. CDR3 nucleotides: TGTGCCAGCAGCGTACAAGACAGGGGCATTAACTATGGCTACACCTTC. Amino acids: CASSVQDRGINYGYTF.

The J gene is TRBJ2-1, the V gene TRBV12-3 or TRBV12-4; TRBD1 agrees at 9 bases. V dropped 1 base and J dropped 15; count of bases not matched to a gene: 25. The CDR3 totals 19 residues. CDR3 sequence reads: CASSLGVYDEDRGLSRRFF. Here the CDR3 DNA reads TGTGCCAGCAGTTTAGGAGTTTACGACGAGGACAGGGGTCTCTCCAGGCGGTTCTTC.

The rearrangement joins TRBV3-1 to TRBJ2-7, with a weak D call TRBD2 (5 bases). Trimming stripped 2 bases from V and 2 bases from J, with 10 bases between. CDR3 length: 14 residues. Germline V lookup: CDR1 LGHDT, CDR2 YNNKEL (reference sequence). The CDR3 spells CASSQKSGPYEQYF. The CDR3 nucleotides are TGTGCCAGCAGCCAAAAAAGCGGCCCCTACGAGCAGTACTTC.

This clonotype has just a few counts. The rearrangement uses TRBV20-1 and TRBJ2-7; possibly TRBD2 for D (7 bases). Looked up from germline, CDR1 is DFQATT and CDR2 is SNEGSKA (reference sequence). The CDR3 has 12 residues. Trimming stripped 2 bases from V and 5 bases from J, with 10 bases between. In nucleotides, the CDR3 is TGCAGTGCTAGAAAAGGGGGGGACGAGCAGTACTTC. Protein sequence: CSARKGGDEQYF.

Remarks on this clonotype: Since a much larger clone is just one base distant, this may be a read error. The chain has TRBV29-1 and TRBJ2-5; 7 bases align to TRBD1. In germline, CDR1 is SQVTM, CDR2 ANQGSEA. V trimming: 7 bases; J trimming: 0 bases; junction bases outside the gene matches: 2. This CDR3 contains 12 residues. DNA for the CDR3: TGCAGCGGGGGACAGAACCAAGAGACCCAGTACTTC. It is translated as CSGGQNQETQYF.

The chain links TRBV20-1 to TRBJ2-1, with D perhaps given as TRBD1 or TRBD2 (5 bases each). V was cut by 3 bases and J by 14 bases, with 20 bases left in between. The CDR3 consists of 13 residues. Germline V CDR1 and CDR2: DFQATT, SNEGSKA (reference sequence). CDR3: CSARESGTSREFF. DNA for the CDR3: TGCAGTGCTAGGGAGAGTGGGACCAGTAGGGAGTTCTTC.

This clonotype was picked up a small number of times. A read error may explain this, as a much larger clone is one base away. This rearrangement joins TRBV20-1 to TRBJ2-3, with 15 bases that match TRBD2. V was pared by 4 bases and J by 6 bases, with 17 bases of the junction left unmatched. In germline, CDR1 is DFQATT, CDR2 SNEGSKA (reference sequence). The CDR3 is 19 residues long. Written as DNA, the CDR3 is TGCAGTGCTACAGGACTAGCGGGAGGGCCGGGGGTACTGCGGGATACGCAGTATTTT. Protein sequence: CSATGLAGGPGVLRDTQYF.